Reported below is one TCR beta chain. Its antigen is as yet unknown. The data are from a study of cytomegalovirus exposure and HLA in healthy donors. Germline V CDR1 and CDR2: SQVTM, ANQGSEA. The V segment lost 3 bases and the J segment 2 bases; nucleotides outside the gene matches: 4. The CDR3 has 13 amino acids. Points from the study as a whole: There were 150 to 200 TCR beta chains listed as cytomegalovirus-associated.

Only in-frame clones appear in the TCRdb table, and some are missing; sequencing was by immunoSEQ multiplex PCR. Of fewer than 200,000 clones in the sample, approximately 89% were seen once. The sequence derives from a young woman in good health and CMV-seropositive. Material for sequencing was PBMCs. The chain recombines TRBV29-1 with TRBJ2-7; 7 positions agree with TRBD1. The CDR3 bases are TGCAGCGTTGAGGAGACAGGGACCTACGAGCAGTACTTC. As protein: CSVEETGTYEQYF.